This record covers a single T cell receptor (beta chain). This CDR3 spans 13 amino acids. V shed 3 bases and J shed 6 bases, with 9 bases lying between them. Original analysis: Reference gene primers were amplified, and this amplification served to estimate nucleated cell counts. Assay: immunoSEQ multiplex PCR; the TCRdb copy retains only in-frame clones and omits some. The V and J calls and clone size come from that table; D and trimming were worked out from the DNA. The sample holds 80,000 to 100,000 clones; 80% are singletons and the top ten take under 13%. The sample is drawn from a study of blood T cell repertoires in COVID-19. Study-level background: From the United States, Italy and Spain came samples of acute and convalescent COVID-19. T cells, B-cell-depleted T cells, or PBMCs provided the cDNA or gDNA that served as material.

The clonotype comes from a woman in her 70s with acute or convalescent COVID-19. Sequencing input: peripheral blood. The rearrangement links TRBV12-3 or TRBV12-4 to TRBJ1-5; possible D gene TRBD1, 5 bases. The CDR3 DNA reads as TGTGCCAGCAGTTTGTACGGGGGTCAGCCCCAGCATTTT. It translates to CASSLYGGQPQHF.